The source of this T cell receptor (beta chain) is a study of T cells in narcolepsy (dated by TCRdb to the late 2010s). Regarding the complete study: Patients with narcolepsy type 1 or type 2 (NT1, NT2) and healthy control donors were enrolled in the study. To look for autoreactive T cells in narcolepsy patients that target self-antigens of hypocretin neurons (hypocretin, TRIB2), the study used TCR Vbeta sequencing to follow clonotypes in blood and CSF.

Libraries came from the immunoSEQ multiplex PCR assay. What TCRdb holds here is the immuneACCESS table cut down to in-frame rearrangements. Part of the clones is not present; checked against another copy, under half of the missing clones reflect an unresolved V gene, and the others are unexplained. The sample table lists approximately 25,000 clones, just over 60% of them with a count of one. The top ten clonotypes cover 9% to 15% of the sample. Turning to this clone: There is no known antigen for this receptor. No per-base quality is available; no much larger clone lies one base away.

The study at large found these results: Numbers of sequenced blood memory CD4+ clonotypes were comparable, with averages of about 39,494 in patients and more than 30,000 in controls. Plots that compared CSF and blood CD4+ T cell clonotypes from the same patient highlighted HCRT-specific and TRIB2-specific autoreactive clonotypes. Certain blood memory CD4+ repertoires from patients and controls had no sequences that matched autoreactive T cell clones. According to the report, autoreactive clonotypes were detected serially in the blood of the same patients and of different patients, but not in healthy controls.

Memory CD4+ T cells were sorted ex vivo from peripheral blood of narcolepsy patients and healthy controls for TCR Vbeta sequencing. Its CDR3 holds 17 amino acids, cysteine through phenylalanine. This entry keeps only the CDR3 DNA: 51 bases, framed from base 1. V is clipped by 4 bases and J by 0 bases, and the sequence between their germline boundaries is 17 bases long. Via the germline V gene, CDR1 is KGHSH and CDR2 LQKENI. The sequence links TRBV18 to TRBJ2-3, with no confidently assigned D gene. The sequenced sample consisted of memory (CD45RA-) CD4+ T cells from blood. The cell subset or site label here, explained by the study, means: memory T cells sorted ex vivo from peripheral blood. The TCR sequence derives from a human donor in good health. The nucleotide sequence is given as TGTGCCAGCTCACTCGATTTGGGCCGGAGCAGCACAGATACGCAGTATTTT. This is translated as CASSLDLGRSSTDTQYF. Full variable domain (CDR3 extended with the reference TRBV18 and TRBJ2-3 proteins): NAGVMQNPRHLVRRRGQEARLRCSPMKGHSHVYWYRQLPEEGLKFMVYLQKENIIDESGMPKERFSAEFPKEGPSILRIQQVVRGDSAAYFCASSLDLGRSSTDTQYFGPGTRLTVL.